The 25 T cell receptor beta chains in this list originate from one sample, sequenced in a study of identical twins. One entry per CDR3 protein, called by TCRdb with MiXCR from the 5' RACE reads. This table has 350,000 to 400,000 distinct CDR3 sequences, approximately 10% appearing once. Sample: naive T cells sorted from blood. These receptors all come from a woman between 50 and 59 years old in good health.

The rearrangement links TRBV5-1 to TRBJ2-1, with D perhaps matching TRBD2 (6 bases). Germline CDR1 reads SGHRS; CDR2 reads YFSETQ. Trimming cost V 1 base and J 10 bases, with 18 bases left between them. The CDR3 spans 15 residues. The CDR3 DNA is TGCGCCAGCAGCTTGAGGTCTAGCGATGCGGGAGAGCAGTTCTTC. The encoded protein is CASSLRSSDAGEQFF.

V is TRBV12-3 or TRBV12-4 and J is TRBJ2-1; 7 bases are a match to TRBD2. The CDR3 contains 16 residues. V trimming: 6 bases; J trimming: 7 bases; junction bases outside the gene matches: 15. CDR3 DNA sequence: TGTGCCAGCAGCCCCCGGGTATCGGGAGGAGTAAATGAGCAGTTCTTC. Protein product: CASSPRVSGGVNEQFF.

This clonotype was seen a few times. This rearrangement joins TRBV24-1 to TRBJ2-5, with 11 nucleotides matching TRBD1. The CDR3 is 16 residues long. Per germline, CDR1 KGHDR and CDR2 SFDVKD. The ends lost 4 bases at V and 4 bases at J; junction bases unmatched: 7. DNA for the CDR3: TGTGCCACCAGTGACCCCGGACAGGGGGCCGGAGAGACCCAGTACTTC. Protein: CATSDPGQGAGETQYF.

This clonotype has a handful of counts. CDR3 nucleotide sequence: TGTGCCACCAGTGATTTTTTTAAGGGTGAGCAGTTCTTC. Translating gives CATSDFFKGEQFF. This chain links TRBV24-1 with TRBJ2-1; unclear D gene. Germline CDR1 is KGHDR and CDR2 is SFDVKD. The CDR3 covers 13 residues. Trimming removed 1 base from V and 9 bases from J, with 9 bases in between.

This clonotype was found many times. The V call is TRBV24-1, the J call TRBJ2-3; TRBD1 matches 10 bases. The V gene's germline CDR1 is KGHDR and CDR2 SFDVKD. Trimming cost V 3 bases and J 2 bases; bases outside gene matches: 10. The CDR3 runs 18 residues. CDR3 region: CATSDRKRDRGVTDTQYF. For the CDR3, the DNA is TGTGCCACCAGTGATCGGAAAAGGGACAGGGGAGTCACAGATACGCAGTATTTT.

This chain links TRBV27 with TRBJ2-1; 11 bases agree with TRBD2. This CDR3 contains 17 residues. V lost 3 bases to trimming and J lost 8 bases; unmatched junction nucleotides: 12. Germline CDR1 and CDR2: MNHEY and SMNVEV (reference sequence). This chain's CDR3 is CASSFVLSTSGSDEQFF. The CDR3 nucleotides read TGTGCCAGCAGTTTCGTATTATCTACTAGCGGGAGCGATGAGCAGTTCTTC.

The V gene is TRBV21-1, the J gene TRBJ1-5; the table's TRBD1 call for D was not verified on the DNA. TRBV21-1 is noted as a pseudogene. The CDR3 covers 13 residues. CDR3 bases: TGTGCCAGCGGGACAGGAAGGAGGTTCCCCCAGCATTTT. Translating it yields CASGTGRRFPQHF.

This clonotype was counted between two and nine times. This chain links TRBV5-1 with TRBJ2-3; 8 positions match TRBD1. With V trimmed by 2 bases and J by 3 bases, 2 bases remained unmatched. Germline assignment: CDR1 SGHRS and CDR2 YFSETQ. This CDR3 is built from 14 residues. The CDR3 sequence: CASSFGQGTDTQYF. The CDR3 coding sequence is TGCGCCAGCAGCTTCGGACAGGGTACAGATACGCAGTATTTT.

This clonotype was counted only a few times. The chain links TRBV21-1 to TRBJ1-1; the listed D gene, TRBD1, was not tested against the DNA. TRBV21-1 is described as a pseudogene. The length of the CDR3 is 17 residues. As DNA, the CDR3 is TGTGCCAGCAGCTTAAAAATTGTCAGGGGAAGGGACACTGAAGCTTTCTTT. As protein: CASSLKIVRGRDTEAFF.

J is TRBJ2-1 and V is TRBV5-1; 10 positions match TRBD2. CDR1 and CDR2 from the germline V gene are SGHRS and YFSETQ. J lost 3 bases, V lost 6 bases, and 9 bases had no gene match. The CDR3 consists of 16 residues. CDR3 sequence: CASTVSGGGLYNEQFF. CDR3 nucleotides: TGCGCCAGCACCGTGAGCGGGGGGGGGCTCTACAATGAGCAGTTCTTC.

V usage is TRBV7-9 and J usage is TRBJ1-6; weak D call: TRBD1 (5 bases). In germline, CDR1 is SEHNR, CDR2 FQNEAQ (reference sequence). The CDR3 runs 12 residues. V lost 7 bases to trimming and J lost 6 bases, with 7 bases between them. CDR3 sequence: CASNQGNSPLHF. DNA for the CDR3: TGTGCCAGCAACCAGGGTAATTCACCCCTCCACTTT.

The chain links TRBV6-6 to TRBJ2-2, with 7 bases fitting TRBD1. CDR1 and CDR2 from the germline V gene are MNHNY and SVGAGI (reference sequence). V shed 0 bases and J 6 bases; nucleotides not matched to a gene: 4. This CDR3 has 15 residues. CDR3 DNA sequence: TGTGCCAGCAGTTACTCAGGGGGCAAGGCCGGGGAGCTGTTTTTT. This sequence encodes CASSYSGGKAGELFF.

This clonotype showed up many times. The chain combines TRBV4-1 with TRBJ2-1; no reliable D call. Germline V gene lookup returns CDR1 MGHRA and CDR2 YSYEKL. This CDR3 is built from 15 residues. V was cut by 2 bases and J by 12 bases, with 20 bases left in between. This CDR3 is CASSQPRTAAQGQFF. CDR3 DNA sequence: TGCGCCAGCAGCCAACCCCGGACCGCGGCCCAAGGGCAGTTCTTC.

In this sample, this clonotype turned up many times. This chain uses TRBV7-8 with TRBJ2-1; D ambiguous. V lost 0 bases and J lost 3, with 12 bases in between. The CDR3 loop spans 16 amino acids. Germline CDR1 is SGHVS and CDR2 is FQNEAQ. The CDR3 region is CASSLALVKSYNEQFF. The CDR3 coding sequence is TGTGCCAGCAGCTTAGCGCTTGTTAAGAGCTACAATGAGCAGTTCTTC.

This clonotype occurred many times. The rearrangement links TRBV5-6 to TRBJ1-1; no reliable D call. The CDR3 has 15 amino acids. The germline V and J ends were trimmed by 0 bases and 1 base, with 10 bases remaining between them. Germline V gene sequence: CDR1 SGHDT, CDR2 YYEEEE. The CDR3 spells CASSLARHSNTEAFF. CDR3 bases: TGTGCCAGCAGCTTGGCTCGACACTCGAACACTGAAGCTTTCTTT.

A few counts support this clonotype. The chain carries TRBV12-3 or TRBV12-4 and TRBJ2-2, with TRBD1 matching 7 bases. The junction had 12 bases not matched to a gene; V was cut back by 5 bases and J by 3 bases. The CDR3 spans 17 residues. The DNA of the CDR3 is TGTGCCAGCAGTCAACCATACCGGGACAGAGACACCGGGGAGCTGTTTTTT. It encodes CASSQPYRDRDTGELFF.

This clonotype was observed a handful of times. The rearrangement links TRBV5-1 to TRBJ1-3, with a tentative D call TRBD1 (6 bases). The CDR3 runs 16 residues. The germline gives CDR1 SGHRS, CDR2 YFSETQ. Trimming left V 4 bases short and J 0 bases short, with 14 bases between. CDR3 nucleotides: TGCGCCAGCAGCCGCCTGGGGGCGAACTCTGGAAACACCATATATTTT. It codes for CASSRLGANSGNTIYF.

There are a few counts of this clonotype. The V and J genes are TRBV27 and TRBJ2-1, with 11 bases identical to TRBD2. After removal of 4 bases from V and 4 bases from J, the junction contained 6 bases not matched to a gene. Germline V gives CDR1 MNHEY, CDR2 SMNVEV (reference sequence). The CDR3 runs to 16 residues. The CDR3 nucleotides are TGTGCCAGCAGTTCAATACTAGCGGGAGCGTACAATGAGCAGTTCTTC. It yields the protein CASSSILAGAYNEQFF.

CDR3 amino acids: CASQGWTYNEQFF. CDR3 nucleotides: TGTGCCAGCCAGGGGTGGACCTACAATGAGCAGTTCTTC. The chain links TRBV19 to TRBJ2-1, with D perhaps matching TRBD1 (6 bases). Per the germline V gene, CDR1 is LNHDA and CDR2 is SQIVND (reference sequence). Trimming shortened V by 9 bases and J by 2 bases, and 11 bases separated the two germline ends. The CDR3 length is 13 residues.

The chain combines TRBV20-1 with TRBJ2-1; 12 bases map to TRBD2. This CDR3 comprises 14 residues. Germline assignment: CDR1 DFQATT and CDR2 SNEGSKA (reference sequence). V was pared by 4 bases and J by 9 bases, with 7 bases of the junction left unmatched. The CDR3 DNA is TGCAGTGCTACTGGGGGGACTAGCGGGCTTGAGCAGTTCTTC. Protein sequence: CSATGGTSGLEQFF.

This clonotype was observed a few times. The CDR3 spells CAISDRGTVPTEAFF. CDR3 nucleotide sequence: TGTGCCATCAGTGATCGGGGGACAGTACCCACTGAAGCTTTCTTT. The genes are TRBV10-3 and TRBJ1-1, with TRBD1 matching 7 bases. The CDR3 extends over 15 amino acids. V gave up 3 bases and J gave up 4 bases; unmatched junction bases: 8. Germline V gives CDR1 ENHRY, CDR2 SYGVKD.

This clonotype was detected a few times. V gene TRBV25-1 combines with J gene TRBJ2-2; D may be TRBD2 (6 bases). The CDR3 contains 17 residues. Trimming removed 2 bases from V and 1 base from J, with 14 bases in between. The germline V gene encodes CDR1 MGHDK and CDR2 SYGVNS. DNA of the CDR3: TGTGCCAGCAGTGAAGCGGGAAGAGGGAAGAACACCGGGGAGCTGTTTTTT. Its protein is CASSEAGRGKNTGELFF.

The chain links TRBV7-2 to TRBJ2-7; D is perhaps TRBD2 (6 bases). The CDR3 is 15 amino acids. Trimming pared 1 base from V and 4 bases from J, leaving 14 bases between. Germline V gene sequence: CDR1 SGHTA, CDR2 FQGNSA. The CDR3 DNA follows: TGTGCCAGCAGCTTAGAGGCAGGAGGAGGGTACGAGCAGTACTTC. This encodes CASSLEAGGGYEQYF.

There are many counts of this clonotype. CDR3 nucleotide sequence: TGTGCCAGCAGTGGTGGTAAACCGGCCCGTACTAACTATGGCTACACCTTC. Protein product: CASSGGKPARTNYGYTF. This sequence joins TRBV25-1 and TRBJ1-2; D is uncertain. This CDR3 comprises 17 residues. Per germline, CDR1 MGHDK and CDR2 SYGVNS. Trimming removed 4 bases at V and 0 bases at J, with 18 bases between.

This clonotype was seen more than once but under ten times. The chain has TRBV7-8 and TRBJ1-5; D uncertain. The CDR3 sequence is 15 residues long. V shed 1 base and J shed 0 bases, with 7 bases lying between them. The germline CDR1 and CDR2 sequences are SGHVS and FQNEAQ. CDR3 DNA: TGTGCCAGCAGCTTAGGTTCATTTAGCAATCAGCCCCAGCATTTT. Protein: CASSLGSFSNQPQHF.